These T cell receptor beta chains were read from a single sample in a study of T cell responses to AZD1222 COVID-19 vaccine. Profiling relied on immunoSEQ multiplex PCR, and the TCRdb table lists in-frame clones only, not all of them. In the table there are around 78,000 clones, almost 90% of which are singletons. Source: peripheral blood, taken 28 days after the second AZD1222 dose. The receptors come from an adult who received the AZD1222 COVID-19 vaccine. The conserved cysteine and the conserved F or W are not part of the CDR3 here. The D gene is left open where the match is weak.

v_gene: TRBV5-5; d_gene: TRBD1; len: 15; CDR3aa: ASSPSPRGQGNSPLH
v_gene: TRBV30; d_gene: NA; len: 11; CDR3aa: AWSHRVGETQY
v_gene: TRBV19; d_gene: TRBD1; len: 11; CDR3aa: ATRTGFGHEQF
v_gene: TRBV29-1; d_gene: TRBD1; len: 10; CDR3aa: SAAQGGYEQY
v_gene: TRBV28; d_gene: NA; len: 12; CDR3aa: ASRGAQGMHGYT
v_gene: TRBV4-2; d_gene: NA; len: 15; CDR3aa: ASSQDLGGSINYGYT
v_gene: TRBV7-3; d_gene: TRBD1; len: 13; CDR3aa: ASSLSGGGGNTIY
v_gene: TRBV9; d_gene: NA; len: 13; CDR3aa: ASSSQVGGNSPLH
v_gene: TRBV28; d_gene: TRBD1; len: 11; CDR3aa: ASSSGGKVGYT
v_gene: TRBV2; d_gene: NA; len: 12; CDR3aa: ASGTGTRGSPLH
v_gene: TRBV11-2; d_gene: NA; len: 10; CDR3aa: ASSPIGGPQY
v_gene: TRBV28; d_gene: TRBD1; len: 13; CDR3aa: ASSRGKGGPGEAF
v_gene: TRBV7-2; d_gene: TRBD2; len: 14; CDR3aa: ASSFSSGGRTGELF
v_gene: TRBV10-3; d_gene: NA; len: 10; CDR3aa: AISEPDQTQY
v_gene: TRBV5-5; d_gene: NA; len: 15; CDR3aa: ASSLARYNSGANVLT
v_gene: TRBV28; d_gene: NA; len: 12; CDR3aa: ASSSIGFGEKLF
v_gene: TRBV12-3/TRBV12-4; d_gene: NA; len: 11; CDR3aa: ASSPRAGYGYT